The 8 T cell receptor beta chains presented below share a single source sample, sequenced in a study of neurological immune-mediated disorders. TCRdb ran MiXCR on the 5' RACE reads and lists one entry per CDR3 protein. In the table there are just under 60,000 distinct CDR3 sequences, under 4.5% of which are singletons. Specimen: PBMCs. These receptors all come from a woman aged 25 to 39 with multiple sclerosis.

The sample holds many counts of this clonotype. J is TRBJ2-5 and V is TRBV7-9; no reliable D call. Trimming removed 1 base at V and 5 bases at J, with 14 bases between. This CDR3 is 15 amino acids long. Germline CDR1 is SEHNR and CDR2 is FQNEAQ (reference sequence). The DNA for the CDR3 is TGTGCCAGCAGCTTAGGTTCGCAGGCATGGGAGACCCAGTACTTC. Encoded protein: CASSLGSQAWETQYF.

This clonotype was counted many times. This chain connects TRBV24-1 to TRBJ1-1; D is unresolved. The CDR3 is 11 amino acids. The germline gives CDR1 KGHDR, CDR2 SFDVKD. V shed 6 bases and J shed 6 bases, with 7 bases lying between them. The CDR3 region is CATSKGAEAFF. DNA of the CDR3: TGTGCCACCAGTAAGGGCGCTGAAGCTTTCTTT.

Many counts were recorded for this clonotype. CDR3 coding DNA: TGCAGTGCTCGGAAAGGAAAGACCCAGTACTTC. Its translation is CSARKGKTQYF. This rearrangement joins TRBV20-1 to TRBJ2-5; D is ambiguous. The CDR3 is made up of 11 amino acids. V was trimmed by 5 bases and J by 6 bases, leaving 10 bases between them. Germline V CDR1 and CDR2: DFQATT, SNEGSKA (reference sequence).

This clonotype appeared many times. The gene calls are TRBV5-1 and TRBJ1-2; D is unresolved. The germline V and J ends were trimmed by 4 bases and 4 bases, with 11 bases remaining between them. Looked up from germline, CDR1 is SGHRS and CDR2 is YFSETQ. The CDR3 is 13 amino acids. DNA of the CDR3: TGCGCCAGCAGCGAAGGGTTCGGCTATGGCTACACCTTC. It translates to CASSEGFGYGYTF. Drawing the rest from reference TRBV5-1 and TRBJ1-2, the complete variable domain is KAGVTQTPRYLIKTRGQQVTLSCSPISGHRSVSWYQQTPGQGLQFLFEYFSETQRNKGNFPGRFSGRQFSNSRSEMNVSTLELGDSALYLCASSEGFGYGYTFGSGTRLTVV.

This clonotype was found many times. The CDR3 nucleotides are TGTGCCAGCAGCCTGCCGGACCTGGCCATGCATCAGTTCTTC. Translation gives CASSLPDLAMHQFF. The chain combines TRBV28 with TRBJ2-1; D unresolved. The CDR3 contains 14 residues. V lost 6 bases to trimming and J lost 13 bases, with 22 bases between them. CDR1 and CDR2 from the germline V gene are MDHEN and SYDVKM.

The sample holds many counts of this clonotype. The chain employs TRBV6-5 and TRBJ2-7; D is unresolved. Trimming shortened V by 6 bases and J by 5 bases, and 8 bases separated the two germline ends. The CDR3 is made up of 11 amino acids. From germline, CDR1 is MNHEY and CDR2 SVGAGI. CDR3 nucleotides: TGTGCCAGCAGGGTACGGGACGAGCAGTACTTC. This translates into CASRVRDEQYF.

The sample holds many counts of this clonotype. V and J are TRBV7-9 and TRBJ1-2; 7 nucleotides match TRBD1. Germline V gene sequence: CDR1 SEHNR, CDR2 FQNEAQ (reference sequence). Trimming took 5 bases from V and 5 from J; bases not matched to a gene: 14. The CDR3 covers 16 residues. The CDR3 loop is CASSAYPYGTDYGYTF. CDR3 in DNA: TGTGCCAGCAGCGCCTACCCCTACGGGACAGATTATGGCTACACCTTC. Together with reference TRBV7-9 and TRBJ1-2, the CDR3 gives the full variable domain: DTGVSQNPRHKITKRGQNVTFRCDPISEHNRLYWYRQTLGQGPEFLTYFQNEAQLEKSRLLSDRFSAERPKGSFSTLEIQRTEQGDSAMYLCASSAYPYGTDYGYTFGSGTRLTVV.

This clonotype was detected many times. This chain connects TRBV5-1 to TRBJ2-1; TRBD2 agrees at 7 bases. From germline, CDR1 is SGHRS and CDR2 YFSETQ. The CDR3 has 14 residues. Trimming took 0 bases from V and 9 from J; bases not matched to a gene: 6. The CDR3 nucleotides read TGCGCCAGCAGCTTGGGCGGGAGTTCTAGTGAGCAGTTCTTC. Its translation: CASSLGGSSSEQFF.